There are many counts of the clone carrying this TCR beta chain. The target antigen is unknown. cDNA libraries for TCR alpha and TCR beta, carrying sample barcodes and UMIs, came from 5'RACE with constant-segment primers. TCRdb reanalysed the 5' RACE reads using MiXCR and keeps one entry per CDR3 protein. This sample has hundreds of thousands of distinct CDR3 sequences; 16% occur once, and the top ten carry approximately 3.5%. This entry comes from a study of T-cell memory formation after mild COVID-19. About the research overall: In these data, TCR clusters were largely donor specific. General study results and limits: CD4+ contracting clones lay mainly in CM and EM, CD8+ ones in EMRA.

The CDR3 is 15 residues long. The V end was cut by 5 bases, the J end by 0 bases, with 8 bases between. The germline CDR1 and CDR2 sequences are SGHTA and FQGTGA. The chain joins TRBV7-3 to TRBJ2-6; D is unclear. The specimen was PBMCs or a T cell subset sorted from them (not recorded which). The sequence was obtained from a man aged 18 to 30 who had mild COVID-19 (a few samples of this study predate the infection). Cell type and time point are not known. The CDR3 DNA is TGTGCCAGCAGCAAACAGAGCTCTGGGGCCAACGTCCTGACTTTC. Its translation is CASSKQSSGANVLTF.